This TCR beta chain comes out of a study of T cell repertoires in cytomegalovirus infection. General observations from the study: HLA-C-restricted CMV-specific TCR beta clonotypes prevailed in the ex vivo response.

CDR1 is MNHNS and CDR2 is SASEGT in the germline V gene. The CDR3 spans 13 residues. J lost 6 bases, V lost 8 bases, and 6 bases had no gene match. This clonotype was observed a handful of times. Its specificity is not known. TCRdb redid the calling of the reads with MiXCR, one entry per CDR3 protein. The data contain over 150,000 distinct CDR3 sequences, approximately 18% of them singletons. The chain joins TRBV6-1 to TRBJ2-3; 9 nucleotides align to TRBD1. The receptor was derived from a human donor in good health (CMV status not recorded). Some clones in this sample may be carry-over from other donors' samples. The sample taken for sequencing was CD8+ T cells from PBMCs. The CDR3 region is CASWGQGRDTQYF. CDR3 sequence (DNA): TGTGCCAGCTGGGGACAGGGCAGGGATACGCAGTATTTT.